Shown below are 25 T cell receptor beta chains from a single sample sequenced in a study of cytotoxic CD8 clonotypes in ibrutinib-treated CLL. The table came from immunoSEQ multiplex PCR; TCRdb's copy has only in-frame clones and leaves some out. The sample contains about 92,000 clones, over 60% of which appear only once. Sequencing used PBMCs, obtained after 24 months of ibrutinib treatment. These receptors originate from a human donor with chronic lymphocytic leukemia.

The chain is built from TRBV4-2 and TRBJ2-5, with D unclear. The CDR3 totals 11 residues. Germline lookup yields CDR1 LGHNA and CDR2 YNFKEQ. Trimming stripped 4 bases from V and 3 bases from J, with 3 bases between. The CDR3 spells CASSREETQYF. The DNA for the CDR3 is TGTGCCAGCAGCCGGGAAGAGACCCAGTACTTC.

The chain is built from TRBV7-9 and TRBJ2-3, with D unclear. Germline V gene sequence: CDR1 SEHNR, CDR2 FQNEAQ (reference sequence). The CDR3 sequence is 15 residues long. V was shortened by 1 base and J by 5 bases, with 13 bases between the two germline ends. The CDR3 sequence is CASSLDGLARDTQYF. CDR3 in DNA: TGTGCCAGCAGCTTAGATGGCTTAGCTAGAGATACGCAGTATTTT. Based on the CDR3 plus reference TRBV7-9 and TRBJ2-3, the full variable domain is DTGVSQNPRHKITKRGQNVTFRCDPISEHNRLYWYRQTLGQGPEFLTYFQNEAQLEKSRLLSDRFSAERPKGSFSTLEIQRTEQGDSAMYLCASSLDGLARDTQYFGPGTRLTVL.

This clone was observed a handful of times. The chain joins TRBV27 to TRBJ1-3, with D possibly matching TRBD1 (6 bases). The germline CDR1 and CDR2 sequences are MNHEY and SMNVEV (reference sequence). This CDR3 region has 15 residues. V dropped 7 bases and J dropped 0 bases, with 13 bases sitting between them. The CDR3 here is CASKRQANSGNTIYF. The CDR3 DNA reads as TGTGCCAGCAAGAGACAGGCAAACTCTGGAAACACCATATATTTT.

The genes are TRBV5-4 and TRBJ2-1, with D unresolved. Germline CDR1 is SGHNT and CDR2 is YYREEE (reference sequence). Trimming stripped 0 bases from V and 2 bases from J, with 9 bases between. This CDR3 region has 15 residues. CDR3 in amino acids: CASSLETTTYNEQFF. The CDR3 coding sequence is TGTGCCAGCAGCTTGGAGACAACAACCTACAATGAGCAGTTCTTC.

In this sample, this clone turned up a few times. The chain carries TRBV6-1 and TRBJ1-5, with D uncertain. Germline V CDR1 and CDR2: MNHNS, SASEGT. CDR3 length: 14 amino acids. V was pared by 5 bases and J by 6 bases, with 14 bases between. The CDR3 loop reads CASSTSLISQPQHF. CDR3 DNA sequence: TGTGCCAGCAGTACCTCACTGATCTCTCAGCCCCAGCATTTT.

This chain links TRBV7-3 with TRBJ2-2, with 15 nucleotides matching TRBD2. The CDR3 has 17 amino acids. With 4 bases clipped from V and 8 bases from J, the junction kept 8 bases outside the gene matches. Germline CDR1 reads SGHTA; CDR2 reads FQGTGA. In DNA, the CDR3 is TGTGCCAGCAGCTCATCCGGGACTAGCGGGAGGAAAGGGGAGCTGTTTTTT. This gives the protein CASSSSGTSGRKGELFF. Together with reference TRBV7-3 and TRBJ2-2, the CDR3 gives the full variable domain: GAGVSQTPSNKVTEKGKYVELRCDPISGHTALYWYRQSLGQGPEFLIYFQGTGAADDSGLPNDRFFAVRPEGSVSTLKIQRTERGDSAVYLCASSSSGTSGRKGELFFGEGSRLTVL.

The rearrangement links TRBV13 to TRBJ2-7; D possibly uses TRBD1 or TRBD2 (5 bases each). CDR1 and CDR2 from the germline V gene are PRHDT and FYEKMQ (reference sequence). Trimming shortened V by 8 bases and J by 2 bases, and 13 bases separated the two germline ends. This CDR3 has 13 amino acids. The DNA for the CDR3 is TGTGCCAGCGCCCTCCGGGGACCCTACGAGCAGTACTTC. This translates into CASALRGPYEQYF.

The chain employs TRBV7-2 and TRBJ2-2, with D hard to call. The CDR3 sequence is 18 residues long. From germline, CDR1 is SGHTA and CDR2 FQGNSA. Trimming took off 1 base at V and 2 bases at J, with 17 bases between the two ends. The CDR3 protein is CASSLVDINGANTGELFF. The CDR3 DNA is TGTGCCAGCAGCTTAGTAGACATCAACGGAGCAAACACCGGGGAGCTGTTTTTT.

The chain joins TRBV27 to TRBJ2-2; a possible D gene is TRBD1 (5 bases). The germline gives CDR1 MNHEY, CDR2 SMNVEV (reference sequence). V lost 6 bases and J lost 1, with 12 bases in between. This CDR3 has 15 amino acids. The CDR3: CASSPTGENTGELFF. In nucleotides, the CDR3 is TGTGCCAGCAGCCCTACAGGAGAGAACACCGGGGAGCTGTTTTTT.

V is TRBV6-5 and J is TRBJ2-7; D remains unclear. The germline V and J ends were trimmed by 6 bases and 6 bases, with 15 bases remaining between them. Germline V gene data show CDR1 as MNHEY and CDR2 as SVGAGI. The CDR3 totals 13 residues. In nucleotides, the CDR3 is TGTGCCAGCAGCTCCCCCGTTGCCCTCGAGCAGTACTTC. Its protein is CASSSPVALEQYF.

The chain carries TRBV18 and TRBJ2-2, with TRBD1 matching 9 bases. This CDR3 has 15 amino acids. V gave up 3 bases and J gave up 4 bases; unmatched junction bases: 3. Germline values: CDR1 KGHSH, CDR2 LQKENI. The CDR3 nucleotides are TGTGCCAGCTCACCGGACAGGGGACTCACCGGGGAGCTGTTTTTT. Translation gives CASSPDRGLTGELFF.

This sequence joins TRBV7-9 and TRBJ2-3; 8 bases are a match to TRBD1. The CDR3 is made up of 17 amino acids. The J segment lost 2 bases and the V segment lost 3 bases, leaving 10 bases of the junction unmatched. Germline V lookup: CDR1 SEHNR, CDR2 FQNEAQ (reference sequence). The DNA of the CDR3 is TGTGCCAGCAGCTTGCGACAGGGGTCCCCAATCACAGATACGCAGTATTTT. Translation gives CASSLRQGSPITDTQYF.

The V and J genes are TRBV9 and TRBJ1-1; possible D gene TRBD1, 6 bases. This CDR3 is built from 16 residues. Germline assignment: CDR1 SGDLS and CDR2 YYNGEE. V was clipped by 2 bases and J by 2 bases, with 16 bases between them. CDR3 sequence: CASSVLGAGRNTEAFF. The CDR3 DNA sequence: TGTGCCAGCAGCGTGCTGGGGGCAGGGCGAAACACTGAAGCTTTCTTT.

A few counts support this clone. The DNA for the CDR3 is TGTGCCAGTCTCGGACGGGATTACACTGAAGCTTTCTTT. This sequence encodes CASLGRDYTEAFF. The J gene is TRBJ1-1, the V gene TRBV27; no clear D gene. Germline CDR1 reads MNHEY; CDR2 reads SMNVEV (reference sequence). The length of the CDR3 is 13 residues. The V end was cut by 9 bases, the J end by 3 bases, with 14 bases between.

The chain combines TRBV29-1 with TRBJ1-2, with 7 nucleotides matching TRBD1. The CDR3 totals 12 residues. V was clipped by 6 bases and J by 4 bases; unmatched bases: 5. Germline assignment: CDR1 SQVTM and CDR2 ANQGSEA. The CDR3 DNA reads TGCAGCGTGAGACAGGGATTCTATGGCTACACCTTC. This translates into CSVRQGFYGYTF.

There are a few counts of this clone. This rearrangement joins TRBV18 to TRBJ2-1; TRBD2 matches at 10 bases. This CDR3 is built from 17 residues. Germline CDR1 and CDR2: KGHSH and LQKENI. V lost 3 bases to trimming and J lost 7 bases; unmatched junction nucleotides: 12. The CDR3 sequence is CASSPYQAGGSGNEQFF. The CDR3 DNA follows: TGTGCCAGCTCACCCTACCAAGCGGGAGGGAGTGGAAATGAGCAGTTCTTC. Full variable domain (rest looked up from reference TRBV18 and TRBJ2-1): NAGVMQNPRHLVRRRGQEARLRCSPMKGHSHVYWYRQLPEEGLKFMVYLQKENIIDESGMPKERFSAEFPKEGPSILRIQQVVRGDSAAYFCASSPYQAGGSGNEQFFGPGTRLTVL.

The chain has TRBV19 and TRBJ2-5; tentatively, D is TRBD2 (5 bases). CDR1 LNHDA and CDR2 SQIVND come from the germline V gene (reference sequence). V was shortened by 6 bases and J by 4 bases, with 15 bases between the two germline ends. The CDR3 contains 14 residues. The CDR3 DNA reads as TGTGCCAGTAGAATGAAAGGAGGAGGAGAGACCCAGTACTTC. Translated: CASRMKGGGETQYF. The whole variable domain, filled in from reference TRBV19 and TRBJ2-5, reads DGGITQSPKYLFRKEGQNVTLSCEQNLNHDAMYWYRQDPGQGLRLIYYSQIVNDFQKGDIAEGYSVSREKKESFPLTVTSAQKNPTAFYLCASRMKGGGETQYFGPGTRLLVL.

The rearrangement joins TRBV7-2 to TRBJ2-7; no definite D call. Trimming cost V 4 bases and J 7 bases, with 14 bases left between them. There are 13 residues in the CDR3. The V gene's germline CDR1 is SGHTA and CDR2 FQGNSA. The CDR3, as DNA: TGTGCCAGCAGCTCCGGGCCCCTGAGGGAGCAGTACTTC. Translating it yields CASSSGPLREQYF.

The J gene is TRBJ2-7, the V gene TRBV29-1, with TRBD1 matching 8 bases. There are 13 residues in the CDR3. V was pared by 7 bases and J by 3 bases, with 8 bases of the junction left unmatched. Germline CDR1 reads SQVTM; CDR2 reads ANQGSEA. The CDR3 loop reads CSGYTGTGYEQYF. The CDR3 coding sequence is TGCAGCGGTTATACCGGGACAGGCTACGAGCAGTACTTC.

This sequence joins TRBV4-2 and TRBJ1-2; 8 nucleotides line up with TRBD1. The CDR3 extends over 16 amino acids. J gave up 4 bases and V 3 bases, and 10 bases lay outside the gene matches. Germline CDR1 reads LGHNA; CDR2 reads YNFKEQ. CDR3 DNA: TGTGCCAGCAGCCATAAGACAGGGGACTCGGGCTATGGCTACACCTTC. Translating gives CASSHKTGDSGYGYTF.

This sequence joins TRBV28 and TRBJ2-3; tentative D call: TRBD1 (5 bases). Deletions cut 7 bases from V and 2 bases from J, with 13 bases between. This CDR3 has 14 amino acids. Germline CDR1 is MDHEN and CDR2 is SYDVKM. CDR3 protein: CASTTRESTDTQYF. CDR3 nucleotide sequence: TGTGCCAGCACCACCAGGGAATCCACAGATACGCAGTATTTT.

This chain connects TRBV7-3 to TRBJ2-3; 8 nucleotides line up with TRBD1. Unmatched junction bases numbered 20, after V lost 2 bases and J lost 1 base. Germline V CDR1 and CDR2: SGHTA, FQGTGA. The CDR3 covers 21 residues. This CDR3 is CASSLGYPGGLASPGTDTQYF. CDR3 coding DNA: TGTGCCAGCAGCTTAGGGTATCCAGGGGGCCTGGCAAGTCCCGGCACAGATACGCAGTATTTT.

The V and J genes are TRBV10-1 and TRBJ2-5; D remains ambiguous. V lost 6 bases to trimming and J lost 0 bases, with 14 bases between them. The CDR3 consists of 15 residues. The germline V gene encodes CDR1 WNHNN and CDR2 SYGVQD (reference sequence). Here the CDR3 DNA reads TGCGCCAGCAGCCAAGGGAAGGCTAACCAAGAGACCCAGTACTTC. It specifies CASSQGKANQETQYF.

The genes are TRBV5-1 and TRBJ2-2; possibly TRBD1 for D (5 bases). The CDR3 spans 16 residues. The V end was cut by 0 bases, the J end by 2 bases, with 11 bases between. Germline-derived CDR1 and CDR2 are SGHRS and YFSETQ. CDR3 bases: TGCGCCAGCAGCTTGGGCCAGGGCGGAAACACCGGGGAGCTGTTTTTT. Amino acids: CASSLGQGGNTGELFF.

V is TRBV7-2 and J is TRBJ2-5, with 9 bases that match TRBD2. Per the germline V gene, CDR1 is SGHTA and CDR2 is FQGNSA. This CDR3 spans 14 amino acids. J lost 4 bases, V lost 5 bases, and 5 bases had no gene match. CDR3 sequence: CASSRSGLAETQYF. Written as DNA, the CDR3 is TGTGCCAGCAGCCGATCGGGACTAGCAGAGACCCAGTACTTC.